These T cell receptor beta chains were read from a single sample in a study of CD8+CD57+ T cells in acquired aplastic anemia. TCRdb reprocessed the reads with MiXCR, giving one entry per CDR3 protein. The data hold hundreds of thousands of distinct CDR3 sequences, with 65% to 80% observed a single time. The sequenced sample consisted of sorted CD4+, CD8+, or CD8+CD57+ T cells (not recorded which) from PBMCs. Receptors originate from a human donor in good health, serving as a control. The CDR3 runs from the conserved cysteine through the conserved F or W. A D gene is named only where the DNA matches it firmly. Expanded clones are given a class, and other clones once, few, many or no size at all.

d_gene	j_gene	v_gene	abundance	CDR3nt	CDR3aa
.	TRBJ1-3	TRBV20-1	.	TGCAGTGCTAGACCCCAGAACACCATATATTTT	CSARPQNTIYF
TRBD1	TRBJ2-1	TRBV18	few	TGTGCCAGCCGTCGACAGGGTCTAGGGTGGGGGTCCAATGAGCAGTTCTTC	CASRRQGLGWGSNEQFF
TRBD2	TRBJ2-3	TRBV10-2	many	TGCGCCAGCAGTGGAAGCGGGGGAGGCACAGATACGCAGTATTTT	CASSGSGGGTDTQYF
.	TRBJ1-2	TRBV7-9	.	TGTGCCAGCAGCTTAGACACAACGGGCTATGGCTACACCACCTTC	CASSLDTTGYGYTTF
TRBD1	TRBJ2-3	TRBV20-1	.	TGCAGTGCTAGGGATCAAGGGGGCACAGCGCAGTATTTT	CSARDQGGTAQYF
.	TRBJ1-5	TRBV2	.	TGTGCCAGCAACGTCGGGGGCTCCCCGACCCAGCATTTT	CASNVGGSPTQHF
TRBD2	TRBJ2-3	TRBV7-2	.	TGTGCCAGCAGCCGTAGCGGGGGGGCCGCTCAGCACACAGATACGCAGTATTTT	CASSRSGGAAQHTDTQYF
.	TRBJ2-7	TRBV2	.	TGTGCCAGCAGCGAGGGACCAGGTGACTACGAGCAGTACTTC	CASSEGPGDYEQYF
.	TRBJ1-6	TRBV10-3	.	TGTGCCATCAGTCCCCTCCCCGTACAGGATAATAATTCACCCCTCCACTTT	CAISPLPVQDNNSPLHF
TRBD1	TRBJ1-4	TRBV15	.	TGTGCCAGCAGCCTAAGGGACAGCTTGAATGATGAGCTGTTTTTT	CASSLRDSLNDELFF
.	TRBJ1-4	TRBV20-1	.	TGCAGTCCAGGACAGCGTGCAACTAATGAAAAACTGTTTTTT	CSPGQRATNEKLFF
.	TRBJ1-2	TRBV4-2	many	TGTGCCAGCAGCCAGGGACTGATAAACTATGGCTACACCTTC	CASSQGLINYGYTF
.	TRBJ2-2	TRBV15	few	TGTGCCACCAGCAGAGGGGGCGCCGGGGAGCTGTTTTTT	CATSRGGAGELFF
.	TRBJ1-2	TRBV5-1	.	TGCGCCACAGGGTCAGGGAATGAGGATGAAACCTACGGCTACACCTTC	CATGSGNEDETYGYTF
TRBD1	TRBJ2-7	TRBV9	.	TGTGCCAGCAGCCCGGACAGGGGAAGGTCACCCCTCCAGCAGTACTTC	CASSPDRGRSPLQQYF
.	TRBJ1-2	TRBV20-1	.	TGCAGTGCTAGGAGTAGCAGACAGACCGGTGGCTACACCTTC	CSARSSRQTGGYTF
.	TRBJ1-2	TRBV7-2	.	TGTGCCAGCAGCTTAGCTTTTGCGGTAACTAACTATGGCTACACCTTC	CASSLAFAVTNYGYTF
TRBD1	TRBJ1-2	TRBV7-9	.	TGTGCCAGCAGCTCAGGGGGCTGGGGTGAAGCTTTC	CASSSGGWGEAF
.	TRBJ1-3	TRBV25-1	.	TGTGCCAGCAGTGAATCAGGGGAGGGAAACACGCTATATTTT	CASSESGEGNTLYF
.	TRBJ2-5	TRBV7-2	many	TGTGCCAGCAGCTTATTGGGACACCAAGAGACCCAGTACTTC	CASSLLGHQETQYF
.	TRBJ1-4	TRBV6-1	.	TGTGCCAGCGCGGGGTTTGAAAAACTGTTTTTT	CASAGFEKLFF
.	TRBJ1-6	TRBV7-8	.	TGTGCCAGCAGCTTAGCGCCGTGGCAACTAATGAAAAACTTT	CASSLAPWQLMKNF
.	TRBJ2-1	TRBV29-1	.	TGCAGCGTTGCAACAGCCGACGAGCAGTTCTTC	CSVATADEQFF
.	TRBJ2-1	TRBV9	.	TGTGCCAGCAGTGCGGGAATCACGAGGGCTGCGCAGCTCTTC	CASSAGITRAAQLF
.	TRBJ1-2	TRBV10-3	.	TGTGCCATCAGCGTGGACGGGACCAGGTCTGGCTGCACCACCTTC	CAISVDGTRSGCTTF
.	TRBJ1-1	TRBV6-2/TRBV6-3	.	TGTGCCAGCAGGAGGCAACAGGGCGAGGGCACTGAAGCTCTCTTT	CASRRQQGEGTEALF
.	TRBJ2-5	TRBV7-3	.	TGTGCCAGCAGCTTAACGGGGTGTAGGGACGCAGTAATCCAGTACTTC	CASSLTGCRDAVIQYF
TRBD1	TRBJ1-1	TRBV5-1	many	TGCGCCAGCAGCGCAGGGGGCGCGGGGAACACTGAAGCTTTCTTT	CASSAGGAGNTEAFF
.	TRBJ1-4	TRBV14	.	TGTGCCAGCAGCCAAGGACATGTTGTAGCCTACGAGCTGTTTTTT	CASSQGHVVAYELFF
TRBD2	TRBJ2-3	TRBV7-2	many	TGTGCCAGCAGCCTCCGGACTAGCGGGGGAGTAGATACGCAGTATTTT	CASSLRTSGGVDTQYF
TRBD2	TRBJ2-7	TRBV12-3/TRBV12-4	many	TGTGCCAGCAGTTTAATGGCTAGCGGGGGAGGCGAGCAGTACTTC	CASSLMASGGGEQYF
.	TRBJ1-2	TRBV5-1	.	TGCGCCAGCAGCGGGGGACTAGCGATGGGCTATGGCTACACCTTC	CASSGGLAMGYGYTF
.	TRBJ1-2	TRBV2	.	TGTGCCAGCAGTGAAGACAGAACTAACTATGGCTACACCTTC	CASSEDRTNYGYTF
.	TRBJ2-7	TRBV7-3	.	TGTGCCAGCAGCTGGACGGGCAGGAACACTGAAGCTTTC	CASSWTGRNTEAF
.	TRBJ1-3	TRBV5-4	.	TGTGCCAGCAGTTCCGCAAGGGAACGGGACTCTGGAAACACCATATATTTT	CASSSARERDSGNTIYF
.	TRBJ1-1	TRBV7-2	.	TGTGCCAGCAGCCCTACGCGGGGTTGGGGCGCTGAAGCTTTCTTT	CASSPTRGWGAEAFF
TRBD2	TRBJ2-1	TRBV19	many	TGTGCCAGTAGTATGCGCAGCGGAGCGGGGGGGCCGAATGAGCAGTTCTTC	CASSMRSGAGGPNEQFF
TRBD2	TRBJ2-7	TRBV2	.	TGTGCCAGCAGGGGTTCGACTAGCGGGTCCTACGAGCAGTACTTC	CASRGSTSGSYEQYF
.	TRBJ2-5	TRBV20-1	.	TGCAGTGCTAGGGGGGGGCGGGGAAGGGCCCAGTACTTC	CSARGGRGRAQYF
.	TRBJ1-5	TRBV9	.	TGTGCCAGCAGCACAAGAAAGGGAATATTTCAGCCCCAGCATTTT	CASSTRKGIFQPQHF
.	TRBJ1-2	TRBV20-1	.	TGCAGTGCTAGTCCACAGGGAGAGGAAGTCTGCACCTTC	CSASPQGEEVCTF
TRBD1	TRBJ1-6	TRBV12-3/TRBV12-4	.	TGTGCCAGCGCCCCAGGGACAGGCGGACGATCACCCCTCCACTTT	CASAPGTGGRSPLHF
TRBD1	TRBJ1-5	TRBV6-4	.	TGTGCCATCAGTCGGACAGGGGGCGATCAGCCCCAGCATTTT	CAISRTGGDQPQHF